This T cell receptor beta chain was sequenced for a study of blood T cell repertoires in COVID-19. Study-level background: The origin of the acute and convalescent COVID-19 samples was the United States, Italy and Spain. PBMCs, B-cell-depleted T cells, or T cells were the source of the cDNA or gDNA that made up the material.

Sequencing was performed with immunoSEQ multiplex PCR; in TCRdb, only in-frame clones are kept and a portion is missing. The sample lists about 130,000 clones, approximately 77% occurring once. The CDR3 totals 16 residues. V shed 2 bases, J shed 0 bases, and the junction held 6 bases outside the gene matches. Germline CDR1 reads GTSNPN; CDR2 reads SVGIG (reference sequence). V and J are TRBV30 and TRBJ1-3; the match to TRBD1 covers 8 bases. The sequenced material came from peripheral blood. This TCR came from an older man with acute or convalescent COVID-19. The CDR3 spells CAWSIFGQGSGNTIYF. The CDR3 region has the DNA TGTGCCTGGAGTATCTTCGGACAGGGCTCTGGAAACACCATATATTTT.